Following are 23 T cell receptor beta chains from one sample sequenced in a study of molecular identifiers for immune sequencing clone quantification. TCRdb re-called the PCR reads through MiXCR, storing one row per CDR3 protein. The sample lists about 100,000 distinct CDR3 sequences, around a fifth occurring once. Source material: naive CD8+ T cells from blood, with Jurkat cell RNA spiked in. Subset in this sample: FACS-sorted CD8+CD4-CCR7+CD45RA+ naive T cells. The receptors originated from a human donor in good health. Some libraries in this study had Jurkat cell RNA spiked in.

In the case of this clonotype: A much larger clonotype is one base distant, so this may be a read error. V is TRBV20-1 and J is TRBJ2-7, with TRBD1 matching over 8 bases. Germline lookup yields CDR1 DFQATT and CDR2 SNEGSKA (reference sequence). The CDR3 is 14 residues long. The CDR3 loop is CSASRTGPSYELYF. In nucleotides, the CDR3 is TGCAGTGCTAGCCGGACAGGGCCGTCCTACGAGCTGTACTTC.

This clonotype was observed at least ten times. The gene calls are TRBV5-4 and TRBJ2-7, with TRBD1 matching over 8 bases. The CDR3 is made up of 17 amino acids. Germline V gene data show CDR1 as SGHNT and CDR2 as YYREEE (reference sequence). V dropped 0 bases and J dropped 1; count of bases not matched to a gene: 9. The chain's CDR3 is CASSLVAGGLRSYEQYF. The CDR3 DNA reads as TGTGCCAGCAGCTTGGTGGCAGGGGGCCTAAGATCCTACGAGCAGTACTTC. Based on the CDR3 plus reference TRBV5-4 and TRBJ2-7, the full variable domain is ETGVTQSPTHLIKTRGQQVTLRCSSQSGHNTVSWYQQALGQGPQFIFQYYREEENGRGNFPPRFSGLQFPNYSSELNVNALELDDSALYLCASSLVAGGLRSYEQYFGPGTRLTVT.

This clonotype was recorded many times. This chain connects TRBV29-1 to TRBJ2-1; weak D call: TRBD1 (5 bases). Germline loops: CDR1 SQVTM, CDR2 ANQGSEA. Trimming shortened V by 5 bases and J by 7 bases, and 6 bases separated the two germline ends. The length of the CDR3 is 10 residues. CDR3 nucleotide sequence: TGCAGCGTTCCAGGGAATGAGCAGTTCTTC. This gives the protein CSVPGNEQFF.

In this sample, this clonotype turned up a few times. CDR3 region: CASSFAGDADTQYF. In DNA, the CDR3 is TGTGCCAGCAGTTTTGCGGGAGATGCAGATACGCAGTATTTT. The chain carries TRBV27 and TRBJ2-3, with 7 bases identical to TRBD2. The ends lost 3 bases at V and 4 bases at J; junction bases unmatched: 4. The CDR3 spans 14 residues. Germline CDR1 is MNHEY and CDR2 is SMNVEV (reference sequence).

About this clonotype: The junction differs from germline at one of its ends, possibly a read error. The V gene is TRBV5-1, the J gene TRBJ2-2, with D unresolved. Germline values: CDR1 SGHRS, CDR2 YFSETQ. CDR3 size: 14 residues. CDR3: CAGSLEWDSGELFF. The CDR3 nucleotides read TGCGCCGGCAGCTTGGAATGGGATTCCGGGGAGCTGTTTTTT.

This clonotype was counted at least ten times. J is TRBJ2-7 and V is TRBV20-1, with 9 positions matching TRBD2. This CDR3 is built from 14 residues. J lost 3 bases, V lost 1 base, and 4 bases had no gene match. Looked up from germline, CDR1 is DFQATT and CDR2 is SNEGSKA (reference sequence). DNA for the CDR3: TGCAGTGCTAGAGGCACTAGCGGGTACTACGAGCAGTACTTC. Protein sequence: CSARGTSGYYEQYF.

In this sample, this clonotype turned up many times. V gene TRBV28 combines with J gene TRBJ2-3; 8 nucleotides agree with TRBD2. This CDR3 contains 15 residues. Trimming removed 3 bases from V and 0 bases from J; junction bases left unmatched: 2. From germline, CDR1 is MDHEN and CDR2 SYDVKM. The CDR3 DNA reads TGTGCCAGCAGTTTGAGCGGGAGTAGCACAGATACGCAGTATTTT. Protein product: CASSLSGSSTDTQYF.

This clonotype occurred once. This sequence joins TRBV4-1 and TRBJ2-1; D not resolved. V was cut by 1 base and J by 6 bases, with 10 bases left in between. Germline lookup yields CDR1 MGHRA and CDR2 YSYEKL. There are 14 residues in the CDR3. CDR3 sequence: CASSQGPLSNEQFF. DNA of the CDR3: TGCGCCAGCAGCCAAGGACCCCTTTCCAATGAGCAGTTCTTC.

A note on this clonotype: Given a much more abundant clone one base away, this may be a read error. The gene calls are TRBV9 and TRBJ1-1, with D possibly TRBD1 on 6 matching bases. Per germline, CDR1 SGDLS and CDR2 YYNGEE. The CDR3 is 15 residues long. DNA of the CDR3: TGTGCCAGCAGCGTAGGGGGGGGCCCCGTCACTGAAGCTCTCTTT. Translation gives CASSVGGGPVTEALF. Full variable domain (outside the CDR3, taken from reference TRBV9 and TRBJ1-1): DSGVTQTPKHLITATGQRVTLRCSPRSGDLSVYWYQQSLDQGLQFLIQYYNGEERAKGNILERFSAQQFPDLHSELNLSSLELGDSALYFCASSVGGGPVTEALFGQGTRLTVV.

This clonotype was seen at least ten times. The rearrangement uses TRBV29-1 and TRBJ2-1; D is perhaps TRBD2 (5 bases). Germline V lookup: CDR1 SQVTM, CDR2 ANQGSEA. The CDR3 sequence is 14 residues long. The ends were cut back, 4 bases at V and 0 bases at J, with 10 bases in the middle. The CDR3 reads CSVVPGTSYNEQFF. Here the CDR3 DNA reads TGCAGCGTTGTTCCGGGAACCTCCTACAATGAGCAGTTCTTC.

About this clonotype: A much larger clone lies one base from this, so it may be a read error. A read error is likely, as this CDR3 ends without the conserved phenylalanine or tryptophan. This chain connects TRBV24-1 to TRBJ2-3, with D maybe TRBD2 (7 bases). CDR3 size: 15 residues. Germline CDR1 is KGHDR and CDR2 is SFDVKD. V lost 7 bases and J lost 5, with 18 bases in between. The DNA for the CDR3 is TGTGCCACCAGCGGAAGGGGGGAGGGCAAAGATACGCAGTATTCT. Amino acids: CATSGRGEGKDTQYS.

The V gene is TRBV19, the J gene TRBJ2-5; 10 bases match TRBD1. The trim removed 1 base at V and 5 bases at J, leaving 10 bases unmatched. CDR1 and CDR2 from the germline V gene are LNHDA and SQIVND (reference sequence). This CDR3 spans 17 amino acids. The CDR3 DNA sequence: TGTGCCAGTAGTATAGGAGCCGGGACAGGGGAATCCGAGACCCAGTACTTC. Translated, it gives CASSIGAGTGESETQYF.

This clonotype has only a few counts. The gene calls are TRBV20-1 and TRBJ2-2, with D perhaps TRBD2 (6 bases). The V end lost 6 bases, the J end lost 1 base, and 12 bases lay between the germline ends. Per the germline V gene, CDR1 is DFQATT and CDR2 is SNEGSKA (reference sequence). The CDR3 is made up of 14 amino acids. This CDR3 is CSAEDYQNTGELFF. The DNA of the CDR3 is TGCAGTGCAGAGGACTACCAGAACACCGGGGAGCTGTTTTTT.

The CDR3 loop is CASSPQTRVNYGYTF. Written as DNA, the CDR3 is TGTGCCAGCAGTCCCCAGACAAGGGTTAACTATGGCTACACCTTC. V usage is TRBV28 and J usage is TRBJ1-2; the D is unclear. The CDR3 totals 15 residues. Trimming shortened V by 5 bases and J by 1 base, and 14 bases separated the two germline ends. The germline gives CDR1 MDHEN, CDR2 SYDVKM.

About this clonotype itself: It may be a read error: a sequence one base away is much more abundant. The genes are TRBV29-1 and TRBJ2-7; 7 bases are shared with TRBD2. The V and J ends lost 3 bases and 6 bases, in that order; junction bases with no gene match: 8. Germline assignment: CDR1 SQVTM and CDR2 ANQGSEA. The CDR3 spans 13 residues. The CDR3 loop is CSVDGREGCEQYF. The CDR3 DNA reads TGCAGCGTTGACGGCAGGGAGGGCTGCGAGCAGTACTTC.

Comments on this clonotype: A read error may explain this, as a much larger clone is one base away. The chain's CDR3 is CASSLTGETYSEQFF. The CDR3 nucleotides read TGTGCCAGCAGCCTTACAGGGGAGACCTACAGTGAGCAGTTCTTC. This chain links TRBV6-5 with TRBJ2-1, with TRBD1 identical over 7 bases. This CDR3 has 15 amino acids. Germline lookup yields CDR1 MNHEY and CDR2 SVGAGI.

The chain joins TRBV4-1 to TRBJ2-7, with TRBD1 matching over 11 bases. Germline V gene lookup returns CDR1 MGHRA and CDR2 YSYEKL. This CDR3 is 16 amino acids long. The ends lost 0 bases at V and 5 bases at J; junction bases unmatched: 6. CDR3 nucleotide sequence: TGCGCCAGCAGCCAAGAACAGGACAGGGGGCTCGACGAGCAGTACTTC. Protein sequence: CASSQEQDRGLDEQYF.

In this sample, this clonotype turned up many times. The CDR3 reads CSVHTPGQGVPEAFF. The DNA of the CDR3 is TGCAGCGTCCACACCCCGGGGCAGGGGGTCCCTGAAGCTTTCTTT. V is TRBV29-1 and J is TRBJ1-1; 7 nucleotides align to TRBD1. The length of the CDR3 is 15 residues. Germline V lookup: CDR1 SQVTM, CDR2 ANQGSEA. J was trimmed by 6 bases and V by 6 bases; bases with no gene match: 16.

In its sample, this clonotype was seen many times. The chain uses TRBV29-1 and TRBJ2-7, with TRBD1 identical over 7 bases. This CDR3 has 14 residues. Unmatched junction bases numbered 8, after V lost 1 base and J lost 5 bases. CDR1 SQVTM and CDR2 ANQGSEA come from the germline V gene. For the CDR3, the DNA is TGCAGCGTTGAAGGTCATGGGACAGAGAACGAGCAGTACTTC. Its translation is CSVEGHGTENEQYF.

This rearrangement joins TRBV6-5 to TRBJ2-5; 10 nucleotides line up with TRBD2. V was clipped by 6 bases and J by 2 bases; unmatched bases: 6. CDR1 and CDR2 (germline): MNHEY, SVGAGI. CDR3 length equals 15 residues. The CDR3 protein is CASRPSSGRQETQYF. The CDR3 DNA sequence: TGTGCCAGCAGACCGTCTAGCGGGAGACAAGAGACCCAGTACTTC.

Of note for this clonotype: A much larger clone sits a single nucleotide away, making a read error possible. V usage is TRBV7-9 and J usage is TRBJ2-3, with 10 bases identical to TRBD2. The CDR3 is 15 residues long. V dropped 5 bases and J dropped 8; count of bases not matched to a gene: 10. In germline, CDR1 is SEHNR, CDR2 FQNEAQ (reference sequence). This chain's CDR3 is CASSPPAGGPGTQYF. The CDR3 DNA reads TGTGCCAGCAGCCCCCCAGCGGGAGGGCCAGGTACGCAGTATTTT.

On this clonotype itself: This sequence may be a read error, since a much larger clone differs from it by one base. The DNA is left out, because the CDR3 cannot be placed on it with certainty; the CDR3 is given as TCRdb lists it. The CDR3 is CASSLVARGTDTRYF. The V and J genes are TRBV12-3 or TRBV12-4 and TRBJ2-3; TRBD2, the table's D call, lacks a check against the DNA. Ends included, the CDR3 has 15 residues.

There are many counts of this clonotype. The chain is built from TRBV20-1 and TRBJ1-5, with unresolved D. The CDR3 consists of 17 residues. Germline lookup yields CDR1 DFQATT and CDR2 SNEGSKA (reference sequence). Trimming removed 0 bases at V and 0 bases at J, with 15 bases between. The CDR3 nucleotides are TGCAGTGCTAGAGATCTGCGTTCCGCCTATAGCAATCAGCCCCAGCATTTT. Its protein is CSARDLRSAYSNQPQHF.